Listed here are 27 T cell receptor beta chains from one sample, sequenced in a study of blood T cell repertoires in COVID-19. Clones were sequenced by immunoSEQ multiplex PCR, and TCRdb holds only the in-frame ones, with some missing. The sample consists of over 250,000 clones, 88% of them appearing once. The specimen sequenced was peripheral blood. All receptors come from a woman aged 40 to 49 who had recovered from COVID-19.

CDR3 nucleotide sequence: TGTGCTACGGGCTTGGGGCACTCCTACGAGCAGTACTTC. The encoded protein is CATGLGHSYEQYF. The rearrangement links TRBV19 to TRBJ2-7, with D possibly TRBD1 on 5 matching bases. There are 13 residues in the CDR3. Per germline, CDR1 LNHDA and CDR2 SQIVND (reference sequence).

Remarks on this clone: Other DNA variants within this sample encode the same CDR3. The chain has TRBV18 and TRBJ1-5; TRBD1 agrees at 8 bases. The CDR3 loop spans 14 amino acids. In germline, CDR1 is KGHSH, CDR2 LQKENI. V trimming: 6 bases; J trimming: 2 bases; junction bases outside the gene matches: 3. The CDR3 sequence: CASSPTGGNQPQHF. In DNA, the CDR3 is TGTGCCAGCTCGCCGACAGGGGGCAATCAGCCCCAGCATTTT.

The V and J genes are TRBV14 and TRBJ1-1; D is perhaps TRBD1 (5 bases). V lost 2 bases and J lost 6, with 16 bases in between. The CDR3 totals 15 residues. Germline CDR1 reads SGHDN; CDR2 reads FVKESK. The DNA for the CDR3 is TGTGCCAGCAGCCAATCGCGGGGTCGGGGGGCTGAAGCTTTCTTT. Translated, it gives CASSQSRGRGAEAFF.

This clone showed up just once. J is TRBJ2-3 and V is TRBV5-1; a possible D gene is TRBD1 (6 bases). In germline, CDR1 is SGHRS, CDR2 YFSETQ. V lost 4 bases and J 0 bases, leaving 12 bases between the germline ends. CDR3 length: 15 amino acids. This chain's CDR3 is CASSPPGGSTDTQYF. Written as DNA, the CDR3 is TGCGCCAGCAGCCCCCCTGGGGGCAGCACAGATACGCAGTATTTT.

This rearrangement joins TRBV4-1 to TRBJ2-3, with D perhaps TRBD2 (7 bases). V lost 5 bases and J 3 bases, leaving 21 bases between the germline ends. Germline lookup yields CDR1 MGHRA and CDR2 YSYEKL. The CDR3 length is 17 residues. The CDR3 reads CASSVGGGRVPTDTQYF. CDR3 nucleotides: TGCGCCAGCAGCGTAGGGGGGGGAAGGGTCCCAACAGATACGCAGTATTTT.

This clone was counted a single time. The chain has TRBV15 and TRBJ1-2; 7 bases are shared with TRBD1. The V segment lost 1 base and the J segment 4 bases; nucleotides outside the gene matches: 0. Germline-derived CDR1 and CDR2 are LNHNV and YYDKDF (reference sequence). The CDR3 consists of 13 residues. CDR3 in amino acids: CATSRGDSYGYTF. As DNA, the CDR3 is TGTGCCACCAGCAGAGGGGACAGCTATGGCTACACCTTC. Based on the CDR3 plus reference TRBV15 and TRBJ1-2, the full variable domain is DAMVIQNPRYQVTQFGKPVTLSCSQTLNHNVMYWYQQKSSQAPKLLFHYYDKDFNNEADTPDNFQSRRPNTSFCFLDIRSPGLGDTAMYLCATSRGDSYGYTFGSGTRLTVV.

The chain is built from TRBV5-1 and TRBJ2-5; TRBD1 matches at 8 bases. The CDR3 contains 16 residues. After removal of 4 bases from V and 1 base from J, the junction contained 9 bases not matched to a gene. Germline CDR1 and CDR2: SGHRS and YFSETQ. The CDR3 DNA reads TGCGCCAGCAGCCAGCAACCACAGGGGGGCCAAGAGACCCAGTACTTC. Its translation is CASSQQPQGGQETQYF.

V and J are TRBV19 and TRBJ2-4, with 7 nucleotides matching TRBD2. CDR1 and CDR2 (germline): LNHDA, SQIVND (reference sequence). The CDR3 loop spans 14 amino acids. Trimming cost V 1 base and J 8 bases; bases outside gene matches: 5. This CDR3 is CASSIAHRGDIQYF. The DNA for the CDR3 is TGTGCCAGTAGTATAGCCCACCGGGGGGACATTCAGTACTTC.

The chain is built from TRBV27 and TRBJ2-7, with 8 nucleotides matching TRBD2. Unmatched junction bases numbered 7, after V lost 7 bases and J lost 2 bases. This CDR3 has 14 amino acids. Germline V CDR1 and CDR2: MNHEY, SMNVEV (reference sequence). The CDR3 loop reads CASTTRGVPYEQYF. The CDR3 DNA sequence: TGTGCCAGCACCACGCGGGGGGTTCCCTACGAGCAGTACTTC.

The chain couples TRBV12-3 or TRBV12-4 to TRBJ1-2; 9 nucleotides agree with TRBD1. V lost 5 bases and J lost 8; bases outside the gene matches: 3. The CDR3 runs to 12 residues. Here the CDR3 reads CASSPTGGGYTF. CDR3 bases: TGTGCCAGCAGTCCGACAGGGGGGGGCTACACCTTC.

This chain links TRBV19 with TRBJ1-5, with D hard to call. The length of the CDR3 is 15 residues. V was pared by 4 bases and J by 0 bases, with 10 bases between. CDR1 is LNHDA and CDR2 is SQIVND in the germline V gene (reference sequence). The CDR3 loop reads CASSRVGNSNQPQHF. CDR3 sequence (DNA): TGTGCCAGTAGTAGGGTGGGCAATAGCAATCAGCCCCAGCATTTT.

This chain links TRBV11-3 with TRBJ2-3; a possible D gene is TRBD1 (6 bases). Germline values: CDR1 SGHNT, CDR2 YENEEA. The CDR3 totals 13 residues. Trimming removed 1 base from V and 11 bases from J, with 13 bases in between. The CDR3 reads CASSLAGARQQYF. In nucleotides, the CDR3 is TGTGCCAGCAGCTTAGCAGGGGCCCGCCAGCAGTATTTT.

Here the CDR3 reads CASSFRDRDSGANVLTF. CDR3 nucleotide sequence: TGTGCCAGCAGCTTCCGGGACAGGGACTCTGGGGCCAACGTCCTGACTTTC. J is TRBJ2-6 and V is TRBV9; TRBD1 agrees at 9 bases. J gave up 0 bases and V 4 bases, and 5 bases lay outside the gene matches. Germline values: CDR1 SGDLS, CDR2 YYNGEE. The CDR3 is 17 residues long.

The rearrangement joins TRBV27 to TRBJ2-2; 9 bases fit TRBD2. Trimming at V came to 1 base and at J to 2 bases, leaving 2 bases not matched to a gene. Germline V gives CDR1 MNHEY, CDR2 SMNVEV (reference sequence). This CDR3 comprises 16 residues. DNA of the CDR3: TGTGCCAGCAGTTTATTAGCGGGGGTCAACACCGGGGAGCTGTTTTTT. Protein product: CASSLLAGVNTGELFF.

This chain uses TRBV4-1 with TRBJ2-3; D may be TRBD1 (5 bases). The germline V gene encodes CDR1 MGHRA and CDR2 YSYEKL. The CDR3 loop spans 19 amino acids. V lost 0 bases and J lost 0, with 19 bases in between. For the CDR3, the DNA is TGCGCCAGCAGCCAAGACCGGGCAGAACAGGTCTCTAGCACAGATACGCAGTATTTT. Protein product: CASSQDRAEQVSSTDTQYF.

This clone occurred once. The genes are TRBV12-3 or TRBV12-4 and TRBJ2-3, with 7 bases identical to TRBD2. V shed 7 bases, J shed 3 bases, and the junction held 4 bases outside the gene matches. The CDR3 sequence is 13 residues long. The CDR3 here is CASNPGLTDTQYF. The CDR3 coding sequence is TGTGCCAGCAACCCGGGACTAACAGATACGCAGTATTTT.

CDR3 residues: CASTRTGELFF. In DNA, the CDR3 is TGTGCCAGCACCCGGACAGGGGAGCTGTTTTTT. This rearrangement joins TRBV18 to TRBJ2-2; possibly TRBD1 for D (5 bases). Germline assignment: CDR1 KGHSH and CDR2 LQKENI. Trimming pared 8 bases from V and 8 bases from J, leaving 9 bases between. This CDR3 has 11 residues. The full variable domain, with the rest looked up from reference TRBV18 and TRBJ2-2, is NAGVMQNPRHLVRRRGQEARLRCSPMKGHSHVYWYRQLPEEGLKFMVYLQKENIIDESGMPKERFSAEFPKEGPSILRIQQVVRGDSAAYFCASTRTGELFFGEGSRLTVL.

The chain links TRBV7-2 to TRBJ1-2; TRBD1 might be the D (5 bases). Germline CDR1 SGHTA, CDR2 FQGNSA. V lost 1 base, J lost 7 bases, and 16 bases lay in between. The CDR3 totals 15 residues. The CDR3 DNA sequence: TGTGCCAGCAGCTTAGACCCAACAGGTACTGGTGGCTACACCTTC. It translates to CASSLDPTGTGGYTF. Using reference TRBV7-2 and TRBJ1-2 for the parts outside the CDR3, the full variable domain is GAGVSQSPSNKVTEKGKDVELRCDPISGHTALYWYRQSLGQGLEFLIYFQGNSAPDKSGLPSDRFSAERTGGSVSTLTIQRTQQEDSAVYLCASSLDPTGTGGYTFGSGTRLTVV.

This chain connects TRBV5-5 to TRBJ2-2; a weak D match, TRBD2 (6 bases). The CDR3 is made up of 13 amino acids. Trimming stripped 6 bases from V and 8 bases from J, with 14 bases between. Germline CDR1 SGHKS, CDR2 YYEKEE (reference sequence). In DNA, the CDR3 is TGTGCCAGCACCCCGGGAGTTTCAGGGGAGCTGTTTTTT. It translates to CASTPGVSGELFF.

This chain connects TRBV6-1 to TRBJ1-1; 7 bases map to TRBD1. CDR1 and CDR2 from the germline V gene are MNHNS and SASEGT. This CDR3 spans 15 amino acids. V lost 7 bases, J lost 6 bases, and 14 bases stayed unmatched. The CDR3 nucleotides read TGTGCCAGCACCCCCCCAGGACAGGTCGGGGCTGAAGCTTTCTTT. It specifies CASTPPGQVGAEAFF.

This clone was recorded once. V usage is TRBV7-2 and J usage is TRBJ2-1, with TRBD1 as a possible D gene (6 bases). Trimming removed 10 bases at V and 2 bases at J, with 18 bases between. CDR1 and CDR2 from the germline V gene are SGHTA and FQGNSA. This CDR3 is built from 15 residues. The CDR3 loop reads CATRRGRGPYNEQFF. The DNA for the CDR3 is TGTGCCACCCGACGGGGCAGGGGACCCTACAATGAGCAGTTCTTC.

The chain uses TRBV16 and TRBJ1-2; TRBD1 matches 9 bases. J was trimmed by 6 bases and V by 2 bases; bases with no gene match: 10. The CDR3 is 16 amino acids. Germline CDR1 and CDR2: KGHSY and FQNENV. Written as DNA, the CDR3 is TGTGCCAGCAGCCAACTAAGAACTACAGGGGGCGATGGCTACACCTTC. It is translated as CASSQLRTTGGDGYTF.

The sample holds one count of this clone. The chain employs TRBV4-2 and TRBJ2-5, with TRBD1 as a possible D gene (5 bases). The CDR3 has 14 residues. Germline CDR1 LGHNA, CDR2 YNFKEQ. The V end lost 0 bases, the J end lost 5 bases, and 10 bases lay between the germline ends. This chain's CDR3 is CASSQEGRVETQYF. For the CDR3, the DNA is TGTGCCAGCAGCCAAGAGGGGCGCGTTGAGACCCAGTACTTC.

The rearrangement joins TRBV11-3 to TRBJ2-1, with 7 positions matching TRBD2. V trimming: 1 base; J trimming: 4 bases; junction bases outside the gene matches: 4. Germline CDR1 is SGHNT and CDR2 is YENEEA. The CDR3 runs 15 residues. CDR3 amino acids: CASSLGVGGYNEQFF. The CDR3 DNA is TGTGCCAGCAGCTTAGGGGTGGGAGGGTACAATGAGCAGTTCTTC.

The chain links TRBV30 to TRBJ2-5; D gene uncertain. Germline assignment: CDR1 GTSNPN and CDR2 SVGIG (reference sequence). The CDR3 extends over 14 amino acids. V was shortened by 2 bases and J by 5 bases, with 15 bases between the two germline ends. CDR3 residues: CAWSKPGQPETQYF. For the CDR3, the DNA is TGTGCCTGGAGTAAGCCAGGCCAGCCCGAGACCCAGTACTTC.

The V gene is TRBV6-5, the J gene TRBJ2-1; 8 nucleotides line up with TRBD2. The germline gives CDR1 MNHEY, CDR2 SVGAGI. The length of the CDR3 is 15 residues. Trimming took 5 bases from V and 9 from J; bases not matched to a gene: 12. CDR3 sequence (DNA): TGTGCCAGCAGTCCGGGGACTACCCGGGGGGGTGAGCAGTTCTTC. Amino acids: CASSPGTTRGGEQFF.

The CDR3 DNA reads TGTGCCAGCACGAACACAGGGGTGAGAACTGAAGCTTTCTTT. It yields the protein CASTNTGVRTEAFF. V and J are TRBV25-1 and TRBJ1-1; 7 nucleotides match TRBD1. CDR1 MGHDK and CDR2 SYGVNS come from the germline V gene. The CDR3 is 14 residues long. V lost 7 bases, J lost 5 bases, and 10 bases stayed unmatched.